This entry lists 3 T cell receptor beta chains sequenced from one sample in a study of neoadjuvant nivolumab and ipilimumab in lung cancer. The protocol was immunoSEQ multiplex PCR, while the TCRdb copy is restricted to in-frame clones and leaves out a portion. The sample lists more than 40,000 clones; roughly 89% were seen once. The sequenced sample was blood, obtained before neoadjuvant nivolumab, alone or with ipilimumab. The receptors come from an adult with non-small cell lung cancer. Some clones in this sample may be carry-over from other donors' samples.

This clone came up once. The chain has TRBV4-1 and TRBJ1-2; tentative D call: TRBD1 (6 bases). Germline values: CDR1 MGHRA, CDR2 YSYEKL. Trimming left V 5 bases short and J 4 bases short, with 14 bases between. The CDR3 runs 14 residues. As DNA, the CDR3 is TGCGCCAGCAGCTTCCGGGACACGGGCTATGGCTACACCTTC. Its translation is CASSFRDTGYGYTF.

This clone was observed a single time. This chain uses TRBV15 with TRBJ2-7; D perhaps matches TRBD1 (6 bases). V was cut by 3 bases and J by 6 bases, with 12 bases left in between. Germline CDR1 LNHNV, CDR2 YYDKDF (reference sequence). This CDR3 is 13 amino acids long. The CDR3 sequence is CATSSTGSGEQYF. The DNA for the CDR3 is TGTGCCACCAGCAGCACAGGGTCAGGCGAGCAGTACTTC.

The chain is built from TRBV30 and TRBJ2-7; maybe TRBD1 (5 bases). The CDR3 covers 11 residues. The V gene lost 5 bases and the J gene lost 2 bases, with 7 bases spanning the gap. Germline V gives CDR1 GTSNPN, CDR2 SVGIG (reference sequence). The CDR3 nucleotides are TGTGCCTGGGCGACAGCCTACGAGCAGTACTTC. It specifies CAWATAYEQYF.